What follows describes a single TCR beta chain. Sequencing used immunoSEQ multiplex PCR; TCRdb keeps in-frame clones, though not all of them. The data show approximately 75,000 clones, with under 80% seen just once and 28% held by the top ten. These data come from a study of blood T cell repertoires in COVID-19. Looking at the study overall: The United States, Italy and Spain provided the acute and convalescent COVID-19 samples. Nucleic acid was either cDNA or gDNA, and it came from T cells, B-cell-depleted T cells, or PBMCs.

Trimming removed 4 bases at V and 0 bases at J, with 12 bases between. The CDR3 has 15 residues. Germline CDR1 is SGHVS and CDR2 is FQNEAQ. Sequenced: peripheral blood. The receptor was isolated from a woman aged 80 or over with active or convalescent COVID-19. The chain carries TRBV7-8 and TRBJ1-1, with a weak D call TRBD1 (5 bases). The CDR3 spells CASSSQGAVNTEAFF. For the CDR3, the DNA is TGTGCCAGCAGCTCGCAGGGTGCGGTGAACACTGAAGCTTTCTTT.